The 17 T cell receptor beta chains below come from one sample, sequenced in a study of T cell changes during pregnancy in multiple sclerosis (dated by TCRdb to between 2017 and 2020). The library was built by means of the immunoSEQ multiplex PCR assay. TCRdb carries this immuneACCESS record with in-frame sequences only. Its versions omit some clonotypes, under half of them owing to an unresolved V gene in the studies checked, with the rest unexplained. Present in this sample are over 55,000 clones, 94% of which were seen just once. Clones ranked in the top ten supply approximately 3.5% of the sample. The sequences come from CD8+ T cells from peripheral blood mononuclear cells, collected in the third trimester of pregnancy. The receptors come from a female donor with multiple sclerosis, enrolled in a pregnancy study.

CDR3 sequence: CASSLTGTSYGYTF. The CDR3 coding sequence is TGTGCCAGCAGTCTGACCGGGACAAGCTATGGCTACACCTTC. V gene TRBV28 combines with J gene TRBJ1-2; a weak D match, TRBD1 (6 bases). CDR3 size: 14 residues. Germline V gives CDR1 MDHEN, CDR2 SYDVKM. V lost 5 bases and J 4 bases, leaving 14 bases between the germline ends.

The chain joins TRBV4-1 to TRBJ2-7, with TRBD2 as a possible D gene (6 bases). The CDR3 totals 13 residues. Germline V CDR1 and CDR2: MGHRA, YSYEKL. V lost 5 bases to trimming and J lost 0 bases, with 8 bases between them. Written as DNA, the CDR3 is TGCGCCAGCAGCGCGGGGCTCTCCTACGAGCAGTACTTC. Protein sequence: CASSAGLSYEQYF.

The count of this clone is one. This chain connects TRBV13 to TRBJ2-5; D not resolved. The CDR3 extends over 14 amino acids. Trimming removed 6 bases from V and 5 bases from J, with 16 bases in between. CDR1 is PRHDT and CDR2 is FYEKMQ in the germline V gene (reference sequence). In DNA form, the CDR3 reads TGTGCCAGCAGACCGCAAGATCATCGGGAGACCCAGTACTTC. It translates to CASRPQDHRETQYF.

The chain has TRBV27 and TRBJ2-3; perhaps TRBD2 as D (6 bases). Trimming stripped 3 bases from V and 0 bases from J, with 13 bases between. Germline V CDR1 and CDR2: MNHEY, SMNVEV (reference sequence). The CDR3 is made up of 16 amino acids. CDR3 nucleotide sequence: TGTGCCAGCAGTTTGACAGTAGCGGCTAGCACAGATACGCAGTATTTT. Protein: CASSLTVAASTDTQYF.

This clone has a single count. The chain uses TRBV19 and TRBJ2-5; D gene unclear. Germline CDR1 reads LNHDA; CDR2 reads SQIVND (reference sequence). The V and J ends lost 6 bases and 3 bases respectively, with 11 bases between them. This CDR3 spans 13 amino acids. In DNA form, the CDR3 reads TGTGCCAGTAGCCTCGACACCGAAGAGACCCAGTACTTC. Protein product: CASSLDTEETQYF.

This chain links TRBV5-4 with TRBJ2-7, with TRBD1 matching over 10 bases. V was clipped by 2 bases and J by 3 bases; unmatched bases: 5. The CDR3 is 15 residues long. Germline V gene lookup returns CDR1 SGHNT and CDR2 YYREEE (reference sequence). CDR3 nucleotide sequence: TGTGCCAGCAGCTTAGGACAGGGGGAATTCTACGAGCAGTACTTC. Its translation is CASSLGQGEFYEQYF.

The J gene is TRBJ2-7, the V gene TRBV7-2; D call uncertain. The CDR3 has 16 amino acids. Germline lookup yields CDR1 SGHTA and CDR2 FQGNSA. V lost 1 base and J lost 2, with 15 bases in between. The CDR3 nucleotides read TGTGCCAGCAGCTTAGACGTTCCCTACAGTACCTACGAGCAGTACTTC. Its protein is CASSLDVPYSTYEQYF. Full variable domain (missing parts from reference TRBV7-2 and TRBJ2-7): GAGVSQSPSNKVTEKGKDVELRCDPISGHTALYWYRQSLGQGLEFLIYFQGNSAPDKSGLPSDRFSAERTGGSVSTLTIQRTQQEDSAVYLCASSLDVPYSTYEQYFGPGTRLTVT.

This chain uses TRBV5-4 with TRBJ1-4, with a weak D call TRBD1 (5 bases). This CDR3 region has 13 residues. Germline CDR1 and CDR2: SGHNT and YYREEE (reference sequence). Trimming pared 2 bases from V and 8 bases from J, leaving 10 bases between. CDR3 in DNA: TGTGCCAGCAGCTTCGGGGGTATGGAAAAACTGTTTTTT. Encoded protein: CASSFGGMEKLFF. The full variable domain, in which reference TRBV5-4 and TRBJ1-4 provide the parts outside the CDR3, is ETGVTQSPTHLIKTRGQQVTLRCSSQSGHNTVSWYQQALGQGPQFIFQYYREEENGRGNFPPRFSGLQFPNYSSELNVNALELDDSALYLCASSFGGMEKLFFGSGTQLSVL.

The genes are TRBV6-6 and TRBJ2-1; 9 bases agree with TRBD1. Germline CDR1 and CDR2: MNHNY and SVGAGI (reference sequence). CDR3 length: 15 amino acids. J gave up 8 bases and V 4 bases, and 9 bases lay outside the gene matches. CDR3 sequence (DNA): TGTGCCAGCAGTTTATTGGGACAGGGAGGTGATGAGCAGTTCTTC. Translating it yields CASSLLGQGGDEQFF.

J is TRBJ2-5 and V is TRBV6-5, with TRBD1 as a possible D gene (5 bases). V lost 2 bases and J lost 3, with 7 bases in between. Looked up from germline, CDR1 is MNHEY and CDR2 is SVGAGI. The CDR3 runs 13 residues. CDR3 protein: CASSYEQEETQYF. The CDR3 bases are TGTGCCAGCAGTTACGAACAGGAAGAGACCCAGTACTTC.

The J gene is TRBJ2-3, the V gene TRBV12-5; tentatively, D is TRBD1 (6 bases). The CDR3 spans 15 residues. CDR1 and CDR2 from the germline V gene are LGHNT and FRNRAP. The V and J ends lost 0 bases and 3 bases respectively, with 10 bases between them. The CDR3, as DNA: TGTGCTAGTGGTTTGGTGACCCAGGGGACAGATACGCAGTATTTT. This gives the protein CASGLVTQGTDTQYF.

The rearrangement uses TRBV5-1 and TRBJ2-1, with 8 bases matching TRBD2. With 2 bases clipped from V and 9 bases from J, the junction kept 10 bases outside the gene matches. The CDR3 contains 15 residues. Germline-derived CDR1 and CDR2 are SGHRS and YFSETQ. The CDR3: CASSFGAGDASEQFF. For the CDR3, the DNA is TGCGCCAGCAGCTTCGGAGCGGGAGACGCAAGTGAGCAGTTCTTC.

The V call is TRBV7-9, the J call TRBJ1-5; D possibly corresponds to TRBD1 (5 bases). The CDR3 runs to 15 residues. From germline, CDR1 is SEHNR and CDR2 FQNEAQ (reference sequence). V lost 1 base and J lost 11, with 18 bases in between. CDR3 sequence: CASSLGQGLFEAQHF. DNA of the CDR3: TGTGCCAGCAGCTTAGGGCAGGGCCTTTTCGAGGCCCAGCATTTT.

This chain connects TRBV5-1 to TRBJ2-1; perhaps TRBD2 as D (5 bases). The V end lost 0 bases, the J end lost 5 bases, and 9 bases lay between the germline ends. This CDR3 comprises 14 residues. Germline V gene sequence: CDR1 SGHRS, CDR2 YFSETQ. The CDR3 sequence: CASSLEGEDNEQFF. CDR3 nucleotides: TGCGCCAGCAGCTTGGAGGGAGAAGACAATGAGCAGTTCTTC.

The rearrangement joins TRBV5-6 to TRBJ1-2; a weak D match, TRBD1 (6 bases). V was cut by 2 bases and J by 6 bases, with 11 bases left in between. CDR1 is SGHDT and CDR2 is YYEEEE in the germline V gene. The CDR3 is made up of 13 amino acids. As DNA, the CDR3 is TGTGCCAGCAGCTTTGGGGGGGGCAATGGCTACACCTTC. Protein: CASSFGGGNGYTF. Filled out from reference TRBV5-6 and TRBJ1-2, the complete variable domain reads DAGVTQSPTHLIKTRGQQVTLRCSPKSGHDTVSWYQQALGQGPQFIFQYYEEEERQRGNFPDRFSGHQFPNYSSELNVNALLLGDSALYLCASSFGGGNGYTFGSGTRLTVV.

The chain carries TRBV4-1 and TRBJ2-7; no clear D gene. From germline, CDR1 is MGHRA and CDR2 YSYEKL. CDR3 size: 13 residues. V lost 1 base to trimming and J lost 3 bases, with 7 bases between them. CDR3 in DNA: TGCGCCAGCAGCCAAGGATCCGGCTACGAGCAGTACTTC. It codes for CASSQGSGYEQYF.

This clone was observed once. This chain links TRBV7-9 with TRBJ1-2; D is possibly TRBD1 (6 bases). The length of the CDR3 is 14 residues. V lost 5 bases and J 5 bases, leaving 15 bases between the germline ends. In germline, CDR1 is SEHNR, CDR2 FQNEAQ (reference sequence). The CDR3 DNA follows: TGTGCCAGCAGCCCGGGGACAACCCCATATGGCTACACCTTC. This encodes CASSPGTTPYGYTF.